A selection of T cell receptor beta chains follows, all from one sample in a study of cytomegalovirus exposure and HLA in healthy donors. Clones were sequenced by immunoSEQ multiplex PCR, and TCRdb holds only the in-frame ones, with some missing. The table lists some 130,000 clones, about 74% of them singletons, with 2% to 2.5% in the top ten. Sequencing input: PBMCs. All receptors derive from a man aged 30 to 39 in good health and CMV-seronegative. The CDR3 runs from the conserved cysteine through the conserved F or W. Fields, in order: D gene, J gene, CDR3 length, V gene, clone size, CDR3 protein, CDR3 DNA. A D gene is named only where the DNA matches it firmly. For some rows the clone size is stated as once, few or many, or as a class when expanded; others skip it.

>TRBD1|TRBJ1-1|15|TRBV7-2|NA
CASSQQGGPSTEAFF
TGTGCCAGCAGCCAGCAGGGGGGCCCGAGCACTGAAGCTTTCTTT
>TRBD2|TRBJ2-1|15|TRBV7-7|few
CASSPTSGSYNEQFF
TGTGCTAGCAGCCCGACTAGCGGGAGTTACAATGAGCAGTTCTTC
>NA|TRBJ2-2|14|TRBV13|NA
CASSLGGGPGELFF
TGTGCCAGCAGCCTAGGAGGGGGCCCCGGGGAGCTGTTTTTT
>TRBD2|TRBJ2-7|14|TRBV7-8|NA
CASGLAGLTYEQYF
TGTGCCTCCGGACTAGCGGGTTTAACCTACGAGCAGTACTTC
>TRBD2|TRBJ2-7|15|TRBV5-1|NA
CASSFGLREDYEQYF
TGCGCCAGCAGCTTCGGCCTTCGGGAGGACTACGAGCAGTACTTC
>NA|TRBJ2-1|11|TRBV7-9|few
CAADNYNEQFF
TGTGCCGCGGACAACTACAATGAGCAGTTCTTC
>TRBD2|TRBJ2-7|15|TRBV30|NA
CAWSVLGGESYEQYF
TGTGCCTGGAGTGTACTGGGGGGGGAGTCCTACGAGCAGTACTTC
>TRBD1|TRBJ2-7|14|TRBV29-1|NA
CSVAGQGGSYEQYF
TGCAGCGTTGCGGGACAGGGGGGGTCCTACGAGCAGTACTTC
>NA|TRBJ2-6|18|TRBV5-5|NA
CASSFKQGPNSGANVLTF
TGTGCCAGCAGCTTTAAACAGGGCCCAAACTCTGGGGCCAACGTCCTGACTTTC
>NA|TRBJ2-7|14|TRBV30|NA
CAWSVISSSYEQYF
TGTGCCTGGAGTGTAATAAGTAGCTCCTACGAGCAGTACTTC
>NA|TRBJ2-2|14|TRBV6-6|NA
CASRSGVNTGELFF
TGTGCCAGCAGGTCAGGGGTGAACACCGGGGAGCTGTTTTTT
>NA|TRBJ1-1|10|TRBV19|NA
CATGDTEAFF
TGTGCCACCGGGGACACTGAAGCTTTCTTT
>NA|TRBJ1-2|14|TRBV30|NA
CAWSVGVVGDGYTF
TGTGCCTGGAGTGTCGGGGTCGTAGGCGATGGCTACACCTTC
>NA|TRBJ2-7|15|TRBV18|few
CASSPRGTTLNEQYF
TGTGCCAGCTCACCAAGGGGGACGACCCTCAACGAGCAGTACTTC
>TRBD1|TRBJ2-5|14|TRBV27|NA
CASSLQTGVETQYF
TGTGCCAGCAGTTTGCAGACAGGGGTGGAGACCCAGTACTTC
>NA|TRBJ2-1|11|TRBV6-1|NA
CASRLYNEQFF
TGTGCCAGCAGACTTTACAATGAGCAGTTCTTC
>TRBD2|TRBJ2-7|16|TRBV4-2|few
CASSQDPAGAVHEQYF
TGTGCCAGCAGCCAAGATCCAGCGGGAGCCGTGCACGAGCAGTACTTC
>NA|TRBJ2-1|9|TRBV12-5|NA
CASGITRIF
TGTGCTAGTGGGATCACTAGGATCTTC
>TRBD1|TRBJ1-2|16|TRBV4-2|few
CASSSPPDREDNGYTF
TGTGCCAGCAGCTCGCCCCCGGACAGGGAGGACAATGGCTACACCTTC
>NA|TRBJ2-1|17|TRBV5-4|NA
CASSLVAANPSYNEQFF
TGTGCCAGCAGCTTGGTAGCGGCCAACCCCTCCTACAATGAGCAGTTCTTC
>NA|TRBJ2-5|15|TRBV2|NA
CASSVGQGLQETQYF
TGTGCCAGCAGTGTGGGGCAGGGACTCCAAGAGACCCAGTACTTC
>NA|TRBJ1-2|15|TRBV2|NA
CASRRGAGLDYGYTF
TGTGCCAGCAGACGGGGGGCAGGGTTGGACTATGGCTACACCTTC
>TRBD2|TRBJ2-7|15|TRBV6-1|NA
CASRTSGGSSYEQYF
TGTGCCAGCAGGACTAGCGGGGGGAGCTCCTACGAGCAGTACTTC
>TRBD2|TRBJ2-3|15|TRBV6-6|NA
CASTTTSGDTDTQYF
TGTGCCAGCACCACGACTAGCGGAGACACAGATACGCAGTATTTT
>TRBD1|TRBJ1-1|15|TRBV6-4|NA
CASARDRSPSSEAFF
TGTGCCAGCGCCAGGGACAGGTCCCCCTCAAGTGAAGCTTTCTTT
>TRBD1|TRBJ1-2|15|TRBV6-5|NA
CASSTGTGGSDGYTF
TGTGCCAGCTCAACCGGGACAGGGGGCAGTGATGGCTACACCTTC
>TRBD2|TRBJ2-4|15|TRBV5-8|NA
CASSSGTSGENIQYF
TGTGCCAGCAGCTCCGGGACTAGCGGGGAAAACATTCAGTACTTC
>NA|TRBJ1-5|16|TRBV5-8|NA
CASSWVGGDSNQPQHF
TGTGCCAGCAGCTGGGTTGGGGGGGACAGCAATCAGCCCCAGCATTTT
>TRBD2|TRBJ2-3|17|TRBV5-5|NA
CASSSPRLAGGTDTQYF
TGTGCCAGCAGCTCACCTCGACTAGCGGGAGGAACAGATACGCAGTATTTT
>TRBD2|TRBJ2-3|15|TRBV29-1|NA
CSVPTTSGEGDTQYF
TGCAGCGTACCTACGACTAGCGGGGAGGGAGATACGCAGTATTTT
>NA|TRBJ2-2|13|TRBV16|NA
CASSASNTGELFF
TGTGCCAGCAGCGCGTCAAACACCGGGGAGCTGTTTTTT
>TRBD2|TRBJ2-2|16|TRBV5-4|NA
CASSLSGRGDTGELFF
TGTGCCAGCAGCTTAAGCGGGAGAGGGGACACCGGGGAGCTGTTTTTT
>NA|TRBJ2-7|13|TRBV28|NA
CATRDTASYEQYF
TGTGCCACCCGGGACACAGCCTCCTACGAGCAGTACTTC
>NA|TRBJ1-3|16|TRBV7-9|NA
CASSLLPGFGGNTIYF
TGTGCCAGCAGCTTACTGCCGGGATTCGGTGGAAACACCATATATTTT
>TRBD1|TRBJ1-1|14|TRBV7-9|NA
CASSSGQGNTEAFF
TGTGCCAGCAGCTCCGGACAGGGGAACACTGAAGCTTTCTTT
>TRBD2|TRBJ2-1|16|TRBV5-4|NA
CASSPPSSGRRNEQFF
TGTGCCAGCAGCCCCCCCTCTAGCGGGAGGAGAAATGAGCAGTTCTTC
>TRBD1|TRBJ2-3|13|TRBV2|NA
CASSGQAPDTQYF
TGTGCCAGCAGCGGACAGGCCCCAGATACGCAGTATTTT
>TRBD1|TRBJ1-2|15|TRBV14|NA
CASSRSPGQGWGYTF
TGTGCCAGCAGCCGCTCACCGGGACAGGGGTGGGGCTACACCTTC